Presented here are 31 T cell receptor beta chains from one specimen sequenced in a study of blood T cell repertoires in COVID-19. Sequencing used immunoSEQ multiplex PCR; TCRdb keeps in-frame clones, though not all of them. Altogether about 100,000 clones are present, just under 85% being singletons, with the ten largest covering roughly 13%. Sequencing used peripheral blood. The source is a man in his fifties with active or convalescent COVID-19.

The rearrangement uses TRBV5-1 and TRBJ1-2, with 8 positions matching TRBD1. J was trimmed by 4 bases and V by 3 bases; bases with no gene match: 11. The CDR3 covers 16 residues. Germline V lookup: CDR1 SGHRS, CDR2 YFSETQ. Here the CDR3 DNA reads TGCGCCAGCAGCTCAAACCCCAGGGGGCTTGGCTATGGCTACACCTTC. It is translated as CASSSNPRGLGYGYTF.

Comments on this clone: The junction departs from germline at one end; a sequencing error may be responsible. The genes are TRBV11-3 and TRBJ2-3, with D perhaps TRBD1 (6 bases). There are 17 residues in the CDR3. Per the germline V gene, CDR1 is SGHNT and CDR2 is YENEEA. This CDR3 reads CANSSRTATISTDTQYF. DNA for the CDR3: TGTGCCAACAGCTCGAGGACAGCAACAATTAGCACAGATACGCAGTATTTT.

The rearrangement links TRBV5-4 to TRBJ1-4; D gene uncertain. CDR1 is SGHNT, CDR2 YYREEE, per germline (reference sequence). The CDR3 totals 15 residues. Trimming cost V 4 bases and J 10 bases, with 20 bases left between them. The chain's CDR3 is CASSLKTDLHGKLFF. The CDR3 coding sequence is TGTGCCAGCAGCCTAAAGACCGACTTGCATGGAAAACTGTTTTTT.

The rearrangement links TRBV28 to TRBJ2-1, with 11 nucleotides matching TRBD2. This CDR3 region has 19 residues. The V and J ends lost 8 bases and 0 bases, in that order; junction bases with no gene match: 15. In germline, CDR1 is MDHEN, CDR2 SYDVKM. This chain's CDR3 is CASDPSRSGRASSYNEQFF. CDR3 nucleotide sequence: TGTGCCAGCGATCCGTCCCGTAGCGGGAGGGCCAGCTCCTACAATGAGCAGTTCTTC.

This chain joins TRBV5-5 and TRBJ1-1, with D hard to call. V was cut by 4 bases and J by 2 bases, with 12 bases left in between. This CDR3 has 14 amino acids. From germline, CDR1 is SGHKS and CDR2 YYEKEE (reference sequence). CDR3 DNA: TGTGCCAGCAGCCGGGTGGAGCTAAACACTGAAGCTTTCTTT. Protein: CASSRVELNTEAFF. The complete variable domain, with remaining parts taken from reference TRBV5-5 and TRBJ1-1, reads DAGVTQSPTHLIKTRGQQVTLRCSPISGHKSVSWYQQVLGQGPQFIFQYYEKEERGRGNFPDRFSARQFPNYSSELNVNALLLGDSALYLCASSRVELNTEAFFGQGTRLTVV.

The chain has TRBV11-3 and TRBJ2-2; TRBD1 aligns across 7 bases. V shed 6 bases and J 5 bases; nucleotides not matched to a gene: 9. The CDR3 has 15 residues. The germline V gene encodes CDR1 SGHNT and CDR2 YENEEA. CDR3 DNA: TGTGCCAGCAGTTTACGATTACAGGGGACCGGGGAGCTGTTTTTT. Amino acid sequence: CASSLRLQGTGELFF.

This rearrangement joins TRBV5-4 to TRBJ1-3; perhaps TRBD1 as D (6 bases). Trimming removed 4 bases at V and 2 bases at J, with 13 bases between. This CDR3 contains 15 residues. CDR1 and CDR2 (germline): SGHNT, YYREEE (reference sequence). CDR3 in amino acids: CASSHVTGTGNTIYF. DNA of the CDR3: TGTGCCAGCAGCCACGTCACAGGGACTGGAAACACCATATATTTT.

This chain connects TRBV2 to TRBJ2-7, with TRBD1 matching over 8 bases. This CDR3 has 14 residues. Losses at the gene ends were 6 bases for V and 0 bases for J; bases not matched to a gene: 4. The V gene's germline CDR1 is SNHLY and CDR2 FYNNEI. The CDR3 coding sequence is TGTGCCAGCAGCGGACAGGGCGTCTCCTACGAGCAGTACTTC. The encoded protein is CASSGQGVSYEQYF.

The chain has TRBV29-1 and TRBJ2-7; TRBD1 matches 7 bases. In germline, CDR1 is SQVTM, CDR2 ANQGSEA. The CDR3 length is 15 residues. The V segment lost 4 bases and the J segment 4 bases; nucleotides outside the gene matches: 13. CDR3 bases: TGCAGCGTTGTAATCTTTGGACAGGCCGCTTACGAGCAGTACTTC. Its protein product is CSVVIFGQAAYEQYF.

The chain couples TRBV4-1 to TRBJ1-2, with a weak D call TRBD1 (6 bases). The CDR3 contains 15 residues. Germline loops: CDR1 MGHRA, CDR2 YSYEKL. V was shortened by 0 bases and J by 3 bases, with 11 bases between the two germline ends. The CDR3 protein is CASSQDPTGYYGYTF. The CDR3 coding sequence is TGCGCCAGCAGCCAAGACCCTACAGGGTACTATGGCTACACCTTC.

This clone was recorded only once. The chain joins TRBV5-4 to TRBJ2-2, with D uncertain. Trimming removed 0 bases at V and 7 bases at J, with 4 bases between. The CDR3 length is 12 residues. Germline CDR1 SGHNT, CDR2 YYREEE (reference sequence). This CDR3 reads CASSLAGGELFF. CDR3 bases: TGTGCCAGCAGCTTGGCAGGCGGGGAGCTGTTTTTT.

In its sample, this clone was seen once. This chain joins TRBV7-2 and TRBJ1-1, with D tentatively TRBD1 (6 bases). V shed 2 bases and J shed 5 bases, with 12 bases lying between them. Per the germline V gene, CDR1 is SGHTA and CDR2 is FQGNSA. This CDR3 has 14 amino acids. The CDR3: CASSLSQGSTEAFF. The DNA for the CDR3 is TGTGCCAGCAGCTTAAGTCAGGGGAGTACTGAAGCTTTCTTT.

The chain employs TRBV19 and TRBJ2-7; TRBD1 matches 9 bases. The CDR3 totals 14 residues. V lost 1 base to trimming and J lost 6 bases; unmatched junction nucleotides: 4. CDR1 and CDR2 from the germline V gene are LNHDA and SQIVND (reference sequence). The CDR3 DNA is TGTGCCAGTAGTATAGGGGACAGGGCGAGCGAGCAGTACTTC. Translation: CASSIGDRASEQYF.

The chain recombines TRBV18 with TRBJ1-1; D is unresolved. CDR1 KGHSH and CDR2 LQKENI come from the germline V gene. Trimming took 2 bases from V and 7 from J, leaving 11 bases between them. The CDR3 is 13 residues long. CDR3 coding DNA: TGTGCCAGCTCACCAACCCGCGAGGTTGAAGCTTTCTTT. Its protein is CASSPTREVEAFF.

V is TRBV3-1 (or the pseudogene TRBV3-2) and J is TRBJ2-7; TRBD1 matches 9 bases. With V trimmed by 5 bases and J by 3 bases, 5 bases remained unmatched. Germline assignment: CDR1 LGHDT and CDR2 YNNKEL (reference sequence). This CDR3 spans 14 amino acids. CDR3 loop: CASSFRDRVYEQYF. CDR3 bases: TGTGCCAGCAGCTTCCGGGACAGGGTCTACGAGCAGTACTTC.

This clone has only one observation. The V and J genes are TRBV25-1 and TRBJ2-6; TRBD1 matches 8 bases. Germline values: CDR1 MGHDK, CDR2 SYGVNS. The CDR3 length is 16 residues. With 5 bases clipped from V and 0 bases from J, the junction kept 3 bases outside the gene matches. CDR3 in amino acids: CASSRQGSSGANVLTF. CDR3 bases: TGTGCCAGCAGTCGACAGGGGTCCTCTGGGGCCAACGTCCTGACTTTC. The variable domain in full, completed from reference TRBV25-1 and TRBJ2-6, reads EADIYQTPRYLVIGTGKKITLECSQTMGHDKMYWYQQDPGMELHLIHYSYGVNSTEKGDLSSESTVSRIRTEHFPLTLESARPSHTSQYLCASSRQGSSGANVLTFGAGSRLTVL.

The V gene is TRBV25-1, the J gene TRBJ1-6; 8 positions agree with TRBD1. The CDR3 extends over 13 amino acids. CDR1 and CDR2 (germline): MGHDK, SYGVNS. V was clipped by 5 bases and J by 13 bases; unmatched bases: 7. The CDR3 loop reads CASSTGGISPLHF. The CDR3, as DNA: TGTGCCAGCAGTACAGGGGGGATATCTCCCCTCCACTTT.

V and J are TRBV7-9 and TRBJ1-1; TRBD1 matches 8 bases. In germline, CDR1 is SEHNR, CDR2 FQNEAQ (reference sequence). The CDR3 spans 14 residues. With 4 bases clipped from V and 2 bases from J, the junction kept 3 bases outside the gene matches. CDR3 region: CASSWGQVNTEAFF. CDR3 DNA: TGTGCCAGCAGCTGGGGACAGGTTAACACTGAAGCTTTCTTT.

V usage is TRBV7-9 and J usage is TRBJ2-5; TRBD2 might be the D (7 bases). This CDR3 contains 14 residues. Trimming removed 5 bases from V and 2 bases from J, with 12 bases in between. CDR1 is SEHNR, CDR2 FQNEAQ, per germline (reference sequence). Written as DNA, the CDR3 is TGTGCCAGCAGCCCGGGGGGCACACAAGAGACCCAGTACTTC. It is translated as CASSPGGTQETQYF.

The chain uses TRBV6-4 and TRBJ2-1; no firm D call. There are 11 residues in the CDR3. The V end was cut by 7 bases, the J end by 10 bases, with 11 bases between. Per germline, CDR1 MRHNA and CDR2 SNTAGT. The CDR3 spells CASNRLKEQFF. The CDR3 DNA sequence: TGTGCCAGCAATAGACTTAAGGAGCAGTTCTTC.

V usage is TRBV27 and J usage is TRBJ2-5; the D gene is possibly TRBD2 (6 bases). V was pared by 1 base and J by 1 base, with 16 bases between. Germline assignment: CDR1 MNHEY and CDR2 SMNVEV (reference sequence). The CDR3 covers 17 residues. CDR3 residues: CASSLLRSGDLQETQYF. Written as DNA, the CDR3 is TGTGCCAGCAGTTTATTGCGGTCGGGGGACCTCCAAGAGACCCAGTACTTC.

The gene calls are TRBV7-8 and TRBJ1-5; perhaps TRBD1 as D (6 bases). V was pared by 6 bases and J by 1 base, with 13 bases between. The germline CDR1 and CDR2 sequences are SGHVS and FQNEAQ. The CDR3 extends over 15 amino acids. CDR3 bases: TGTGCCAGCAGTTACTACAGGGAAAGCAATCAGCCCCAGCATTTT. Amino acids: CASSYYRESNQPQHF.

This clone has only one observation. The chain links TRBV5-1 to TRBJ2-3; 7 nucleotides agree with TRBD2. With V trimmed by 2 bases and J by 0 bases, 3 bases remained unmatched. This CDR3 is built from 15 residues. CDR1 and CDR2 from the germline V gene are SGHRS and YFSETQ. CDR3 amino acids: CASSLPAGSTDTQYF. Written as DNA, the CDR3 is TGCGCCAGCAGCTTACCAGCGGGGAGCACAGATACGCAGTATTTT.

Only a few counts were recorded for this clone. The CDR3 bases are TGTGCCAGCAGCTTGGTTGGTGGGAGCTTGGACAATGAGCAGTTCTTC. The encoded protein is CASSLVGGSLDNEQFF. The rearrangement uses TRBV5-4 and TRBJ2-1; a weak D match, TRBD2 (5 bases). The CDR3 is made up of 16 amino acids. Trimming cost V 0 bases and J 5 bases, with 15 bases left between them. The germline CDR1 and CDR2 sequences are SGHNT and YYREEE (reference sequence).

The chain carries TRBV10-3 and TRBJ2-3; 14 bases are shared with TRBD2. This CDR3 has 15 residues. V lost 6 bases to trimming and J lost 4 bases; unmatched junction nucleotides: 3. Germline CDR1 ENHRY, CDR2 SYGVKD. CDR3 sequence: CAIRTSGREADTQYF. CDR3 coding DNA: TGTGCCATCAGGACTAGCGGGAGGGAGGCAGATACGCAGTATTTT.

This clone has a single count. This chain joins TRBV18 and TRBJ1-4; a weak D match, TRBD1 (5 bases). The CDR3 contains 16 residues. Trimming pared 6 bases from V and 0 bases from J, leaving 14 bases between. Germline V gives CDR1 KGHSH, CDR2 LQKENI. CDR3 protein: CASSRGDLATNEKLFF. The CDR3 bases are TGTGCCAGCTCCCGGGGGGACTTAGCAACTAATGAAAAACTGTTTTTT.

The chain has TRBV7-2 and TRBJ1-2; 9 positions agree with TRBD1. The germline CDR1 and CDR2 sequences are SGHTA and FQGNSA. This CDR3 has 14 residues. The trim removed 6 bases at V and 4 bases at J, leaving 6 bases unmatched. The CDR3 DNA sequence: TGTGCCAGCAGTTCTCCGGGACAGGGCTATGGCTACACCTTC. Translation: CASSSPGQGYGYTF.

This clone counts as medium-sized (0.01 to 0.1%). The chain joins TRBV15 to TRBJ2-7, with a possible D match to TRBD2 (6 bases). The V gene lost 5 bases and the J gene lost 3 bases, with 17 bases spanning the gap. This CDR3 comprises 15 residues. CDR1 and CDR2 (germline): LNHNV, YYDKDF (reference sequence). CDR3 sequence reads: CATSEGEGLGYEQYF. The CDR3 DNA follows: TGTGCCACCAGCGAGGGAGAGGGACTGGGCTACGAGCAGTACTTC.

The V call is TRBV5-5, the J call TRBJ2-1; 12 positions agree with TRBD1. Germline CDR1 reads SGHKS; CDR2 reads YYEKEE (reference sequence). V shed 3 bases, J shed 10 bases, and the junction held 8 bases outside the gene matches. The CDR3 has 15 residues. The CDR3 DNA is TGTGCCAGCAGCTCCATCCGGGACAGGGGGCGAGAGCAGTTCTTC. This sequence encodes CASSSIRDRGREQFF.

The chain joins TRBV19 to TRBJ2-2, with 7 bases identical to TRBD1. Trimming cost V 2 bases and J 2 bases; bases outside gene matches: 2. The germline CDR1 and CDR2 sequences are LNHDA and SQIVND (reference sequence). CDR3 length equals 15 residues. The CDR3 nucleotides are TGTGCCAGTAGTATAAGGGGGCTTAACACCGGGGAGCTGTTTTTT. This encodes CASSIRGLNTGELFF. The full variable domain, its missing parts supplied by reference TRBV19 and TRBJ2-2, is DGGITQSPKYLFRKEGQNVTLSCEQNLNHDAMYWYRQDPGQGLRLIYYSQIVNDFQKGDIAEGYSVSREKKESFPLTVTSAQKNPTAFYLCASSIRGLNTGELFFGEGSRLTVL.

This chain connects TRBV7-9 to TRBJ2-7, with 12 bases matching TRBD2. The CDR3 totals 15 residues. The V gene end was trimmed by 4 bases and the J gene end by 6 bases; junction bases not matched to a gene: 7. CDR1 is SEHNR, CDR2 FQNEAQ, per germline (reference sequence). This CDR3 is CASSSPETSGSEQYF. CDR3 in DNA: TGTGCCAGCAGCTCCCCCGAGACTAGCGGGAGCGAGCAGTACTTC.